The rows below give T cell receptor beta chains drawn from one sample of a study of tumor-infiltrating lymphocytes in primary liver carcinoma. TCRdb redid the calling of the multiplex PCR reads with MiXCR, one entry per CDR3 protein. Of more than 150,000 distinct CDR3 sequences detected, 50% to 75% appear once; the ten largest clones hold roughly 76%. The sequenced sample was peripheral blood. All receptors derive from a man between 40 and 49 years old with primary liver carcinoma and hepatitis B virus infection. The CDR3 runs from the conserved cysteine through the conserved F or W.

V	J	CDR3
TRBV13	TRBJ2-1	CASSLGQTGYNEQFF
TRBV24-1	TRBJ2-4	CATERQGDNIQYF
TRBV2	TRBJ2-3	CAVQIRETDTQYF
TRBV11-2	TRBJ2-2	CASSFRVTNTGELFF
TRBV6-5	TRBJ2-3	CASSYDSTRGTQYF
TRBV6-5	TRBJ1-5	CASSPPNQPQHF
TRBV12-3/TRBV12-4	TRBJ2-2	CASRNRGLDTGELFF
TRBV29-1	TRBJ2-7	CSVACVNGLDEQYF
TRBV11-1	TRBJ2-2	CASSSPERVPGELFF
TRBV11-2	TRBJ2-1	CASIGLFPPSSYNEQFF
TRBV6-5	TRBJ2-3	CASSPGLAGETDTQYF
TRBV11-2	TRBJ2-7	CASIKRSHYEQYF
TRBV12-3/TRBV12-4	TRBJ2-7	CASSSEGEQYF
TRBV30	TRBJ2-1	CAWSVLLAFDEQFF
TRBV29-1	TRBJ2-3	CSVDSGLTDTQYF
TRBV11-2	TRBJ2-1	CASSSRPSRRIYEQFF
TRBV11-2	TRBJ1-2	CTSSFSGTELYGYTF
TRBV6-6	TRBJ1-3	CASSLGHSGNTIYF
TRBV4-1	TRBJ2-7	CASSQKALGQLAYEQYF
TRBV10-3	TRBJ2-7	CAISDPTRLAGSYEQYF
TRBV12-3/TRBV12-4	TRBJ2-1	CASSLGELGGNEQFF
TRBV29-1	TRBJ2-7	CSVEDPAGSYEQYF
TRBV10-3	TRBJ2-3	CAISGGAIRGEDTQYF
TRBV6-1	TRBJ2-3	CATRDDGNTDTQYF
TRBV20-1	TRBJ2-1	CSARVLIPGREQFF
TRBV24-1	TRBJ1-5	CATLGSNQPQHF
TRBV29-1	TRBJ2-1	CSVEGEWEKGRDNEQFF
TRBV11-2	TRBJ2-5	CASSSSSQETQYF
TRBV6-5	TRBJ2-2	CASMFGNTGELFF
TRBV6-5	TRBJ1-2	CASRGQGGRGYTF
TRBV28	TRBJ1-4	CASSPAGTGREKLFF
TRBV4-1	TRBJ2-7	CASSHAQGTYEQYF
TRBV6-5	TRBJ2-7	CASSSPDRGHCEQYF
TRBV5-5	TRBJ2-1	CASSLATGTSYNEQFF
TRBV4-1	TRBJ1-3	CASSQESVLSSGNTIYF
TRBV11-1	TRBJ2-1	CASSLRTSYYNEQFF
TRBV6-6	TRBJ2-7	CASRSGIYEQYF
TRBV29-1	TRBJ2-7	CSIVVSYEQYF
TRBV21-1	TRBJ2-3	CASSLTPSSTDTQYF
TRBV4-1	TRBJ2-7	CSSSQEDIRDYEQYF
TRBV12-3/TRBV12-4	TRBJ2-1	CASSLTLMVIGNNEQFF
TRBV11-2	TRBJ1-2	CASSLYLQGDYDYTF
TRBV30	TRBJ2-7	CAVAGGSYEQYF
TRBV11-2	TRBJ2-1	CASCPARTGVDKQFF
TRBV6-5	TRBJ1-6	CASRQHREGSPLHF